The clone carrying this T cell receptor (beta chain) was recorded at least ten times. Antigen specificity is unknown. In patients aged 18 to 65, hyperthyroidism was newly diagnosed, with duration under 2 months. Exclusions: uncontrolled infection, other autoimmune disease, pregnancy, lactation. From RNA transcripts, TCR beta CDR3 regions were amplified. Primed by the HTBI set, a first-round RT-PCR was run on the TCR CDR3. TCRdb reanalysed the multiplex PCR reads using MiXCR and keeps one entry per CDR3 protein. The sample yields around 600,000 distinct CDR3 sequences, 15% to 17% seen once. Deletions cut 0 bases from V and 1 base from J, with 10 bases between. The CDR3 covers 16 residues. Germline-derived CDR1 and CDR2 are MNHEY and SVGEGT. The data stem from a study of T cells in Graves' hyperthyroidism and ophthalmopathy. Study results and caveats: Blood also showed most of the thyroid clonotypes that were expanded above 0.001. Before onset, by a median of around six months, the model predicted ophthalmopathy.

The sample taken for sequencing was blood. The rearrangement uses TRBV6-2 or TRBV6-3 and TRBJ1-5, with no clear D. The origin of this receptor is a woman aged 25-40 years with Graves' hyperthyroidism. DNA for the CDR3: TGTGCCAGCAGTTACTCCCCTTATGGAAGCAATCAGCCCCAGCATTTT. Encoded protein: CASSYSPYGSNQPQHF.